This T cell receptor beta chain was recovered during a study of blood T cell repertoires in COVID-19. In germline, CDR1 is LNHDA, CDR2 SQIVND (reference sequence). The V end lost 6 bases, the J end lost 0 bases, and 12 bases lay between the germline ends. The CDR3 loop spans 14 amino acids. Profiled with immunoSEQ multiplex PCR; TCRdb holds only in-frame clones, not every one. The table shows roughly 62,000 clones, with about 88% occurring only once. The table lists this clone with a count of one. The sequence came from a human donor with active COVID-19. The donor label of this sample is uncertain. The chain joins TRBV19 to TRBJ2-7; D may be TRBD2 (6 bases). Input material: peripheral blood. The CDR3 coding sequence is TGTGCCAGTAGACAAACCGGGGGCTCCTACGAGCAGTACTTC. Translated, it gives CASRQTGGSYEQYF.